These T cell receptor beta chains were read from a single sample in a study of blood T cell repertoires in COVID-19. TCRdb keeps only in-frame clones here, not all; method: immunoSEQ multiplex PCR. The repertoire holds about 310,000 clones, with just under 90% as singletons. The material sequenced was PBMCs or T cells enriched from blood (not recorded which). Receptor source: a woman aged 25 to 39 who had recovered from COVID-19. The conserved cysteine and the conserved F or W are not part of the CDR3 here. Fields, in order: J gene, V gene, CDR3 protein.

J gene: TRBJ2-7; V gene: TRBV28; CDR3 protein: ASSFGRAYEQY
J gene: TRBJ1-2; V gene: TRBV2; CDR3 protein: AGQGAILRGYT
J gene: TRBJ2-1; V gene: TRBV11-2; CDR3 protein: ASSLAGSYNEQF
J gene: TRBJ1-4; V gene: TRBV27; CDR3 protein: ASSPTWTGAEKLF
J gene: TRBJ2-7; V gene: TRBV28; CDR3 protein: ASSPSGDAYEQY
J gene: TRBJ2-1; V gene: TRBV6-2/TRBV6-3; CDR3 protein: ASSSNPLGLAGFYNEQF
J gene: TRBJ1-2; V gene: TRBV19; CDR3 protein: ASSISGTGVYGYT
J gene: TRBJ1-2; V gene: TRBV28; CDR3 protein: ASSLPGGSGYT
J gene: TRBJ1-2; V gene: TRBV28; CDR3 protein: ASSLWKTGSFYGYT
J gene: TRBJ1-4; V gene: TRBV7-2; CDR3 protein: ASSLARGNEKLF
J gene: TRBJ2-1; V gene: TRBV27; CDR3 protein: ASSFGLAGAGEQF
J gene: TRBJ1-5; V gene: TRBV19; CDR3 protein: ASSMPIQGQPQH
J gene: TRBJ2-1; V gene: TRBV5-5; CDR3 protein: ASSLVGGRRLASIGDEQF
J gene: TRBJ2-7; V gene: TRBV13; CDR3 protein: ASSSPRTGFEQY
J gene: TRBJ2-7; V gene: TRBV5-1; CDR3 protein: ASSETSGGNYEQY
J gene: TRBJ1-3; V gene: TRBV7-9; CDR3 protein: ASSFGVPSGNTIY
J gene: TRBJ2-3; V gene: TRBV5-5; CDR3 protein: ASRDGRGPSTDTQY
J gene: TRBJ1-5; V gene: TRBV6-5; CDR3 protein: ASSRGQGHQPQH
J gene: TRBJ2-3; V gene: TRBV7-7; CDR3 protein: ASSLGGGRDGSTDTQY
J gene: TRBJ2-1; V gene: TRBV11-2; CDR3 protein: ASSFYPDNEQF
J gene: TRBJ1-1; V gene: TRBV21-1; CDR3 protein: ASSKDGQGDFTEAF
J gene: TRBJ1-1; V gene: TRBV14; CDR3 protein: ASSQDLRGTEAF
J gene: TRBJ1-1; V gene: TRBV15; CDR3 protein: ATSRAGYEDEGAF
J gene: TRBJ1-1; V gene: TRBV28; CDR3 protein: ASNPGQGRANTEAF
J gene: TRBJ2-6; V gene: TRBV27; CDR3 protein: ASSSRQGVSGANVLT